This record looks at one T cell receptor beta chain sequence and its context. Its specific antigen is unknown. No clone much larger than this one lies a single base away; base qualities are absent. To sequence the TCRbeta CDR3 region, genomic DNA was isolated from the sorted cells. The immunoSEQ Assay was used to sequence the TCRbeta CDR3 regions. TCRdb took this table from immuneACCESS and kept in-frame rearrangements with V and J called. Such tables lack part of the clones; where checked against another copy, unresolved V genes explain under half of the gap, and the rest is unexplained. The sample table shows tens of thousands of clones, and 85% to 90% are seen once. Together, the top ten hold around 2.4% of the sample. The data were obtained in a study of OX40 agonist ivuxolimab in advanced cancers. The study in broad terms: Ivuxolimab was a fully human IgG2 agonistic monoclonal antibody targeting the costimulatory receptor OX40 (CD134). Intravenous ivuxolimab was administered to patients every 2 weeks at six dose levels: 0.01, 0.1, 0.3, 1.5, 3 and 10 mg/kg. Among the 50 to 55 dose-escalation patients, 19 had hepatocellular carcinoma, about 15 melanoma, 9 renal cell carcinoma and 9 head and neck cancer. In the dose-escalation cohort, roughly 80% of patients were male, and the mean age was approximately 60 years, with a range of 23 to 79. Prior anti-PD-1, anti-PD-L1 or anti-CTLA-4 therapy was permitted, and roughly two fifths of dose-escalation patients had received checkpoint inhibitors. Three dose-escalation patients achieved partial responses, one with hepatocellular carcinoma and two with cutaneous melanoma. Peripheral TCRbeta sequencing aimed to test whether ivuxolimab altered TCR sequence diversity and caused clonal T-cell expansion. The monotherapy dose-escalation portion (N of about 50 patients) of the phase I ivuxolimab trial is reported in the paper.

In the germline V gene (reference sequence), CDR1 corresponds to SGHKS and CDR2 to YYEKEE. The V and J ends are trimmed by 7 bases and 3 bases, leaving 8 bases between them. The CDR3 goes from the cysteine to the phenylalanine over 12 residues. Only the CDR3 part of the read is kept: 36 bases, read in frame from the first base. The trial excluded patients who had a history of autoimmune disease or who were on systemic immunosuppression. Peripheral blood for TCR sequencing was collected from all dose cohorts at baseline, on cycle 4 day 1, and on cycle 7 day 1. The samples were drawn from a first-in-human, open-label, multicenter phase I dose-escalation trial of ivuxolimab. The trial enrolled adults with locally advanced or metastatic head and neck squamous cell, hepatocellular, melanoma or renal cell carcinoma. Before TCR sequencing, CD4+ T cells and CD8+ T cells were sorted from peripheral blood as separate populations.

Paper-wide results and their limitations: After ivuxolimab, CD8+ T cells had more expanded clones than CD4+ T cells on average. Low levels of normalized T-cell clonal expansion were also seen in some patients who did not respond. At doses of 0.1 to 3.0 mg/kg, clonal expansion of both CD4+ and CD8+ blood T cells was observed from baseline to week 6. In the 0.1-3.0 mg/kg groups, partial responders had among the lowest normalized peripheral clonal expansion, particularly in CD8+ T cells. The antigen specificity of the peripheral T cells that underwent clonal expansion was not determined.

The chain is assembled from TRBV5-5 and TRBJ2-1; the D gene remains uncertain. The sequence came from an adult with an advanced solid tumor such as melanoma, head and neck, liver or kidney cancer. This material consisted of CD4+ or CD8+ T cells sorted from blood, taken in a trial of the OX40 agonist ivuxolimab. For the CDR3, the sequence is CASALGYNEQFF. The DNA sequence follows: TGTGCCAGCGCCTTGGGCTACAATGAGCAGTTCTTC.